This T cell receptor beta chain was identified during a study of cytomegalovirus exposure and HLA in healthy donors. A note on this clone: As yet, its antigen is unknown.

TCRdb's copy holds only in-frame clones and misses some; the assay was immunoSEQ multiplex PCR. The sample yields around 120,000 clones, about 90% seen once. The study, taken as a whole, reports: A list of around 160 TCR beta chains associated with cytomegalovirus was given.

The study drew the donors from its 120-subject validation cohort, separate from the approximately 700-subject first cohort. Germline V CDR1 and CDR2: SNHLY, FYNNEI. This CDR3 spans 14 amino acids. Trimming removed 8 bases from V and 3 bases from J, with 14 bases in between. This chain links TRBV2 with TRBJ1-3; tentatively, D is TRBD1 (6 bases). The sample taken for sequencing was PBMCs. The sequence came from a woman aged 18-30 years in good health and CMV-seronegative. The CDR3 DNA follows: TGTGCCAGCCGACAGGTTGAAGGTGGAAACACCATATATTTT. Its translation is CASRQVEGGNTIYF.